This TCR beta chain was documented in a study of a mutant IDH1 vaccine in newly diagnosed glioma. Overall study: Onset of vaccination occurred 4-6 weeks following radiotherapy alone, or with temozolomide cycles. Treated patients comprised approximately 62% males and around 38% females, mean age around 40 years. Findings of the study overall: There were vaccine-induced immune responses in roughly 93% of the patients.

Germline CDR1 is SNHLY and CDR2 is FYNNEI. Deletions cut 4 bases from V and 4 bases from J, with 5 bases between. This CDR3 is 11 amino acids long. Indicated time point: week 47, end of study. Each dose of the vaccine consisted of 300 ug of mutant IDH1 20-mer peptide, with topical imiquimod. Every donor had a new WHO grade 3 or 4 astrocytoma that was IDH1-mutant, with loss of nuclear ATRX. Details on this clone: Its antigen is not known.

The assay was immunoSEQ multiplex PCR, and TCRdb's table has in-frame clones only and misses some. The sample carries under 30,000 clones, more than 70% recorded once. Here the sequenced sample was PBMCs, taken from a glioma patient whose treatment included an IDH1 peptide vaccine. The J gene is TRBJ2-7, the V gene TRBV2; D gene unclear. This sequence originates from a man aged 40-50 years with glioma. The CDR3 DNA follows: TGTGCCAGCAGTGCCGTGTACGAGCAGTACTTC. It specifies CASSAVYEQYF.